The next 26 T cell receptor beta chains were all read from a single sample in a study of T cells in Graves' hyperthyroidism and ophthalmopathy. TCR beta CDR3 region amplification was performed from RNA transcripts. HTBI primers were employed in a first-round RT-PCR of the TCR CDR3. TCRdb fed the multiplex PCR reads into MiXCR, producing one record per CDR3 protein. Seen here are around 400,000 distinct CDR3 sequences, over 12% observed once, and the top ten hold roughly a fifth. The source material was blood. These receptors originate from a woman aged 60-70 years with Graves' ophthalmopathy.

The chain combines TRBV7-9 with TRBJ2-1, with 10 bases that match TRBD2. The V and J ends lost 2 bases and 9 bases, in that order; junction bases with no gene match: 13. The CDR3 covers 17 residues. Per the germline V gene, CDR1 is SEHNR and CDR2 is FQNEAQ (reference sequence). The CDR3 loop is CASSLSLAGGPPGEQFF. The CDR3 coding sequence is TGTGCCAGCAGCTTATCGTTAGCGGGAGGCCCACCGGGTGAGCAGTTCTTC.

The chain couples TRBV6-5 to TRBJ2-7; D perhaps matches TRBD1 (6 bases). This CDR3 contains 15 residues. CDR1 and CDR2 (germline): MNHEY, SVGAGI. Trimming took off 3 bases at V and 5 bases at J, with 17 bases between the two ends. The CDR3 loop reads CASSYGLQGLDEQYF. The CDR3 nucleotides are TGTGCCAGCAGTTATGGTCTACAGGGCTTGGACGAGCAGTACTTC.

This clonotype was counted between two and nine times. V usage is TRBV7-3 and J usage is TRBJ1-1, with no clear D. This CDR3 contains 14 residues. Trimming pared 3 bases from V and 1 base from J, leaving 9 bases between. Germline CDR1 SGHTA, CDR2 FQGTGA. CDR3 residues: CASSFSAANTEAFF. As DNA, the CDR3 is TGTGCCAGCAGCTTTTCGGCAGCGAACACTGAAGCTTTCTTT.

This chain joins TRBV20-1 and TRBJ2-4, with TRBD2 matching 9 bases. The germline CDR1 and CDR2 sequences are DFQATT and SNEGSKA (reference sequence). Trimming removed 6 bases from V and 0 bases from J; junction bases left unmatched: 6. The length of the CDR3 is 15 residues. The CDR3 protein is CSAKTSGVAKNIQYF. CDR3 DNA sequence: TGCAGTGCCAAGACTAGCGGAGTAGCCAAAAACATTCAGTACTTC.

CDR3 sequence: CATSRDHNEQFF. The CDR3 DNA is TGTGCCACCAGCAGAGATCACAATGAGCAGTTCTTC. V is TRBV15 and J is TRBJ2-1; D unresolved. The germline CDR1 and CDR2 sequences are LNHNV and YYDKDF (reference sequence). With 0 bases removed from V and 5 bases from J, the gap between germline ends came to 2 bases. The CDR3 contains 12 residues.

As to this clonotype: This may come from a read error, since a much larger clone is one base off. The chain employs TRBV19 and TRBJ1-1; D might be TRBD1 (5 bases). The germline CDR1 and CDR2 sequences are LNHDA and SQIVND (reference sequence). The CDR3 is 15 amino acids. The CDR3 sequence is CARSTPMGLNTEAFF. CDR3 coding DNA: TGTGCCAGGAGTACTCCTATGGGGCTGAACACTGAAGCTTTCTTT. Full variable domain (outside the CDR3, taken from reference TRBV19 and TRBJ1-1): DGGITQSPKYLFRKEGQNVTLSCEQNLNHDAMYWYRQDPGQGLRLIYYSQIVNDFQKGDIAEGYSVSREKKESFPLTVTSAQKNPTAFYLCARSTPMGLNTEAFFGQGTRLTVV.

The table lists this clonotype with many counts. The chain joins TRBV11-2 to TRBJ2-3; 10 bases are shared with TRBD2. The CDR3 consists of 15 residues. V trimming: 7 bases; J trimming: 5 bases; junction bases outside the gene matches: 9. Germline-derived CDR1 and CDR2 are SGHAT and FQNNGV. CDR3 nucleotide sequence: TGTGCCAGCACCCAAGCGGGAGGGCCGGAAGATACGCAGTATTTT. Residues: CASTQAGGPEDTQYF. The complete variable domain, with remaining parts taken from reference TRBV11-2 and TRBJ2-3, reads EAGVAQSPRYKIIEKRQSVAFWCNPISGHATLYWYQQILGQGPKLLIQFQNNGVVDDSQLPKDRFSAERLKGVDSTLKIQPAKLEDSAVYLCASTQAGGPEDTQYFGPGTRLTVL.

This clonotype has a count of ten or more. The V gene is TRBV24-1, the J gene TRBJ2-3, with a tentative D call TRBD1 (6 bases). Trimming took 3 bases from V and 2 from J, leaving 17 bases between them. The CDR3 contains 17 residues. Germline lookup yields CDR1 KGHDR and CDR2 SFDVKD. The CDR3 DNA is TGTGCCACCAGTGATCGCCCCCCAGGGGACCCCACAGATACGCAGTATTTT. It specifies CATSDRPPGDPTDTQYF.

At least ten counts were recorded for this clonotype. The rearrangement uses TRBV11-2 and TRBJ1-1; TRBD1 might be the D (6 bases). V was trimmed by 5 bases and J by 5 bases, leaving 24 bases between them. CDR3 length equals 17 residues. Germline loops: CDR1 SGHAT, CDR2 FQNNGV. The CDR3 sequence: CASSPRGGGVSRTEAFF. In DNA form, the CDR3 reads TGTGCCAGCAGCCCACGGGGGGGGGGCGTCTCGAGGACTGAAGCTTTCTTT.

This clonotype was observed many times. The rearrangement joins TRBV10-2 to TRBJ2-7, with 7 nucleotides matching TRBD1. The CDR3 is made up of 16 amino acids. Germline V gene lookup returns CDR1 WSHSY and CDR2 SAAADI. V shed 2 bases, J shed 2 bases, and the junction held 9 bases outside the gene matches. CDR3 DNA sequence: TGCGCCAGCAGTGAGGCCAACAGGGGATTAACCTACGAGCAGTACTTC. Protein product: CASSEANRGLTYEQYF.

This clonotype was detected many times. This sequence joins TRBV7-2 and TRBJ2-3; no clear D. Germline CDR1 and CDR2: SGHTA and FQGNSA. V dropped 2 bases and J dropped 5 bases, with 5 bases sitting between them. This CDR3 has 12 residues. CDR3 sequence: CASSLSRDTQYF. DNA for the CDR3: TGTGCCAGCAGCTTATCACGAGATACGCAGTATTTT.

The rearrangement links TRBV6-5 to TRBJ2-7, with TRBD2 identical over 9 bases. With 4 bases clipped from V and 1 base from J, the junction kept 8 bases outside the gene matches. Germline-derived CDR1 and CDR2 are MNHEY and SVGAGI. The CDR3 has 16 amino acids. The CDR3 DNA is TGTGCCAGCAGTTCCCCCGGCGGGGGGGCTTCCTACGAGCAGTACTTC. Translating it yields CASSSPGGGASYEQYF.

V is TRBV4-1 and J is TRBJ2-7; perhaps TRBD2 as D (7 bases). Trimming took off 3 bases at V and 4 bases at J, with 13 bases between the two ends. CDR1 is MGHRA and CDR2 is YSYEKL in the germline V gene. This CDR3 is built from 14 residues. CDR3 amino acids: CASSHSGEGYEQYF. CDR3 DNA: TGCGCCAGCAGCCATTCAGGGGAGGGTTACGAGCAGTACTTC.

There are many counts of this clonotype. V is TRBV3-1 and J is TRBJ1-3; D not resolved. V shed 4 bases and J shed 5 bases, with 9 bases lying between them. There are 13 residues in the CDR3. The germline V gene encodes CDR1 LGHDT and CDR2 YNNKEL (reference sequence). This chain's CDR3 is CASSLQRRNTIYF. Written as DNA, the CDR3 is TGTGCCAGCAGCCTACAGCGGCGAAACACCATATATTTT.

V is TRBV6-1 and J is TRBJ2-2, with D perhaps given as TRBD1 or TRBD2 (6 bases each). The CDR3 has 15 amino acids. V was cut by 5 bases and J by 7 bases, with 17 bases left in between. CDR1 MNHNS and CDR2 SASEGT come from the germline V gene. In nucleotides, the CDR3 is TGTGCCAGCAGTCGGGTGGGGGGCGACGGCGGGGAGCTGTTTTTT. This translates into CASSRVGGDGGELFF.

The rearrangement uses TRBV5-1 and TRBJ2-3; a possible D gene is TRBD2 (5 bases). V lost 0 bases to trimming and J lost 4 bases, with 12 bases between them. The CDR3 is 15 residues long. CDR1 and CDR2 (germline): SGHRS, YFSETQ. The CDR3 DNA reads as TGCGCCAGCAGCTTGGAGTCGGGATCCCCAGATACGCAGTATTTT. Translating gives CASSLESGSPDTQYF.

This clonotype was observed many times. This chain joins TRBV7-2 and TRBJ2-1, with 12 bases matching TRBD2. Per germline, CDR1 SGHTA and CDR2 FQGNSA. CDR3 length: 16 residues. V lost 5 bases, J lost 6 bases, and 8 bases stayed unmatched. CDR3 amino acids: CASSARLAGVVNEQFF. The DNA of the CDR3 is TGTGCCAGCAGCGCCCGACTAGCGGGAGTCGTCAATGAGCAGTTCTTC.

The CDR3 DNA follows: TGTGCCAGCAGTCGGGACAGCCACTACGAGCAGTACTTC. Translated, it gives CASSRDSHYEQYF. The genes are TRBV6-1 and TRBJ2-7; TRBD1 agrees at 7 bases. CDR1 and CDR2 from the germline V gene are MNHNS and SASEGT. This CDR3 spans 13 amino acids. The V and J ends lost 5 bases and 3 bases, in that order; junction bases with no gene match: 4.

This clonotype was seen many times. V gene TRBV3-1 combines with J gene TRBJ2-7; no definite D call. Germline CDR1 and CDR2: LGHDT and YNNKEL (reference sequence). The CDR3 has 12 residues. The V gene lost 2 bases and the J gene lost 8 bases, with 10 bases spanning the gap. CDR3 sequence: CASSQRLDKQYF. The CDR3 DNA reads TGTGCCAGCAGCCAACGGCTTGACAAGCAGTACTTC.

In this sample, this clonotype turned up many times. The CDR3 nucleotides read TGTGCCAGTAGTATGGGGACTAGCGGGAGAAGGGCCTACGAGCAGTACTTC. It codes for CASSMGTSGRRAYEQYF. The V gene is TRBV19, the J gene TRBJ2-7, with TRBD2 matching 14 bases. The CDR3 has 17 residues. V shed 3 bases, J shed 2 bases, and the junction held 6 bases outside the gene matches. Germline CDR1 and CDR2: LNHDA and SQIVND (reference sequence).

There are many counts of this clonotype. The gene calls are TRBV20-1 and TRBJ2-3; 12 bases align to TRBD2. The CDR3 loop spans 18 amino acids. J lost 2 bases, V lost 0 bases, and 9 bases had no gene match. Germline V gene data show CDR1 as DFQATT and CDR2 as SNEGSKA (reference sequence). The CDR3 loop reads CSAREPSGTSGSTDTQYF. The DNA for the CDR3 is TGCAGTGCTAGAGAGCCCAGTGGGACTAGCGGGTCCACAGATACGCAGTATTTT.

This clonotype was observed a handful of times. V is TRBV11-2 and J is TRBJ2-3; unclear D gene. Per the germline V gene, CDR1 is SGHAT and CDR2 is FQNNGV. V was pared by 4 bases and J by 5 bases, with 10 bases between. The CDR3 is 13 amino acids. CDR3 bases: TGTGCCAGCAGCTATGGCCCAAGAGATACGCAGTATTTT. It specifies CASSYGPRDTQYF.

The chain links TRBV10-1 to TRBJ2-3, with D tentatively TRBD1 or TRBD2 (5 bases each). Germline loops: CDR1 WNHNN, CDR2 SYGVQD (reference sequence). The CDR3 extends over 14 amino acids. V lost 5 bases and J lost 4, with 13 bases in between. The DNA of the CDR3 is TGCGCCAGCAGTCGGGACGGAACGGCAGATACGCAGTATTTT. The encoded protein is CASSRDGTADTQYF.

At least ten counts were recorded for this clonotype. The genes are TRBV12-5 and TRBJ2-7; a possible D gene is TRBD1 (6 bases). Trimming stripped 4 bases from V and 7 bases from J, with 17 bases between. The length of the CDR3 is 14 residues. Germline loops: CDR1 LGHNT, CDR2 FRNRAP. In nucleotides, the CDR3 is TGTGCTAGTGGTTCCCCGACAGGCAGGAGTGAGCAGTACTTC. It specifies CASGSPTGRSEQYF.

This clonotype showed up many times. The chain has TRBV18 and TRBJ1-6; the match to TRBD1 covers 8 bases. Germline V CDR1 and CDR2: KGHSH, LQKENI. J lost 9 bases, V lost 3 bases, and 4 bases had no gene match. The CDR3 is 14 amino acids. CDR3 DNA sequence: TGTGCCAGCTCACCTGACAGGGGAGCTTCACCCCTCCACTTT. This translates into CASSPDRGASPLHF. Full variable domain (outside the CDR3, taken from reference TRBV18 and TRBJ1-6): NAGVMQNPRHLVRRRGQEARLRCSPMKGHSHVYWYRQLPEEGLKFMVYLQKENIIDESGMPKERFSAEFPKEGPSILRIQQVVRGDSAAYFCASSPDRGASPLHFGNGTRLTVT.

The chain uses TRBV9 and TRBJ2-1; the D gene is possibly TRBD2 (6 bases). This CDR3 has 16 amino acids. The germline gives CDR1 SGDLS, CDR2 YYNGEE. The ends were cut back, 1 base at V and 3 bases at J, with 14 bases in the middle. CDR3 in DNA: TGTGCCAGCAGCGTAACCGGGACTGGGGGCTACAATGAGCAGTTCTTC. This gives the protein CASSVTGTGGYNEQFF.